The 3 T cell receptor beta chains below come from one sample, sequenced in a study of beta chain features in type 1 diabetes. Every isolated RNA sample was fully reverse transcribed, so sequencing captured expressed TCRB transcripts. Libraries were prepared by immunoSEQ multiplex PCR; TCRdb keeps only in-frame clonotypes and omits some of them. The profile shows over 500,000 clones, 15% to 19% of them singletons. Sequencing was performed on naive CD4+ T cells from blood. The receptors here all came from a man aged 18 to 29 in good health.

The V call is TRBV6-5, the J call TRBJ2-2; D uncertain. Germline V gene data show CDR1 as MNHEY and CDR2 as SVGAGI. Trimming took 5 bases from V and 4 from J, leaving 11 bases between them. The CDR3 runs to 14 residues. The CDR3 nucleotides read TGTGCCAGCAGTCACCCTTCCAGCACCGGGGAGCTGTTTTTT. Its protein product is CASSHPSSTGELFF.

The rearrangement links TRBV13 to TRBJ1-1; the D is unclear. The CDR3 is 14 residues long. Germline values: CDR1 PRHDT, CDR2 FYEKMQ (reference sequence). The V end was cut by 3 bases, the J end by 4 bases, with 12 bases between. This CDR3 is CASSLTPRGTEAFF. The CDR3 region has the DNA TGTGCCAGCAGCTTGACCCCCCGGGGCACTGAAGCTTTCTTT.

This clone was counted between two and nine times. The V gene is TRBV6-5, the J gene TRBJ1-6; D is undetermined. Germline V lookup: CDR1 MNHEY, CDR2 SVGAGI. V lost 2 bases and J 6 bases, leaving 8 bases between the germline ends. The CDR3 is 14 amino acids. The CDR3 DNA follows: TGTGCCAGCAGTTACGAGACGTCTAATTCACCCCTCCACTTT. This sequence encodes CASSYETSNSPLHF.